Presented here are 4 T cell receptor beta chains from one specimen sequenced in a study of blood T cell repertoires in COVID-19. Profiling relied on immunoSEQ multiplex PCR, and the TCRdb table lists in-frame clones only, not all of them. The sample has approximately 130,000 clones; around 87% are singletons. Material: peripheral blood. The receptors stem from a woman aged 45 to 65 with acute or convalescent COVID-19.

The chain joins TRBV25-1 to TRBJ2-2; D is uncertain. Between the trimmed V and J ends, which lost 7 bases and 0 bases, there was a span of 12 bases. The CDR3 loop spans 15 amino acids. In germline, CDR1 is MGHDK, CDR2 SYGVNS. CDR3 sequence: CASTPGGSNTGELFF. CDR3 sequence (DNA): TGTGCCAGCACCCCCGGTGGTTCGAACACCGGGGAGCTGTTTTTT. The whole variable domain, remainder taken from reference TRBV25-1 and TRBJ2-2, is EADIYQTPRYLVIGTGKKITLECSQTMGHDKMYWYQQDPGMELHLIHYSYGVNSTEKGDLSSESTVSRIRTEHFPLTLESARPSHTSQYLCASTPGGSNTGELFFGEGSRLTVL.

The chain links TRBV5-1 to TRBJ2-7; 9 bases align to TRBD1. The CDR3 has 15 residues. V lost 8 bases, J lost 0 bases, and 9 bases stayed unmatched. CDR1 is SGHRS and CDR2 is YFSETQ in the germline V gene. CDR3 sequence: CASLRGQGRSYEQYF. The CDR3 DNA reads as TGCGCCAGTTTACGGGGACAGGGTCGCTCCTACGAGCAGTACTTC.

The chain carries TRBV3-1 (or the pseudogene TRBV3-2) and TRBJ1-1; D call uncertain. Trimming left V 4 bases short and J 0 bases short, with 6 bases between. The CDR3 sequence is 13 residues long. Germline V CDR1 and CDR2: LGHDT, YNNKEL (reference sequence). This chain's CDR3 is CASSPQMNTEAFF. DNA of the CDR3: TGTGCCAGCAGCCCGCAGATGAACACTGAAGCTTTCTTT.

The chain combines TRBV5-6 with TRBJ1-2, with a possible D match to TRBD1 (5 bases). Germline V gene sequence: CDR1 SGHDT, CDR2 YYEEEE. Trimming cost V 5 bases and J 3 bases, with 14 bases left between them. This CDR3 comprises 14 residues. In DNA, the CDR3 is TGTGCCAGCAGGATGGAGGGAGGGGACTATGGCTACACCTTC. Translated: CASRMEGGDYGYTF.